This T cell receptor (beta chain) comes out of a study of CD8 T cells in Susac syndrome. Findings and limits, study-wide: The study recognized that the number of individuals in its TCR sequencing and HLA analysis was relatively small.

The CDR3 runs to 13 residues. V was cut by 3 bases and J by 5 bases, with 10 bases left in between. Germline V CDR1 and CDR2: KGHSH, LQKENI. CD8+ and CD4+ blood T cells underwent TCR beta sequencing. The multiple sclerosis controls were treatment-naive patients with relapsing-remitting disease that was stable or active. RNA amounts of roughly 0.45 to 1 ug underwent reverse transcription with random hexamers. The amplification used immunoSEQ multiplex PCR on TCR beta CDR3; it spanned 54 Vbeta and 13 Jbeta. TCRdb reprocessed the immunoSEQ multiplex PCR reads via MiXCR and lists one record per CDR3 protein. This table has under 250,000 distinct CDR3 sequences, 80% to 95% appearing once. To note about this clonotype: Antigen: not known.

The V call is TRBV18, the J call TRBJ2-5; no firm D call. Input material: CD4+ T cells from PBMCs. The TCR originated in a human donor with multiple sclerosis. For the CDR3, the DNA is TGTGCCAGCTCACCGAGCTCCCGGGAGACCCAGTACTTC. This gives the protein CASSPSSRETQYF. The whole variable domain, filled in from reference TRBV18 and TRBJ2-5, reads NAGVMQNPRHLVRRRGQEARLRCSPMKGHSHVYWYRQLPEEGLKFMVYLQKENIIDESGMPKERFSAEFPKEGPSILRIQQVVRGDSAAYFCASSPSSRETQYFGPGTRLLVL.